Below are 19 T cell receptor beta chains sequenced from a single sample in a study of blood T cell repertoires in COVID-19. Some clones are missing from TCRdb's copy, which holds only in-frame ones; the method was immunoSEQ multiplex PCR. The sample contains about 170,000 clones, around four fifths of which appear only once. Material for sequencing was peripheral blood. These receptors were obtained from a woman in her 70s who had recovered from COVID-19.

V gene TRBV28 combines with J gene TRBJ2-3; 11 bases align to TRBD2. The J segment lost 6 bases and the V segment lost 10 bases, leaving 12 bases of the junction unmatched. Germline CDR1 MDHEN, CDR2 SYDVKM. The CDR3 extends over 15 amino acids. CDR3 amino acids: CATDSGRAVPDTQYF. CDR3 nucleotide sequence: TGTGCCACAGATAGCGGGAGGGCCGTACCCGATACGCAGTATTTT. Together with reference TRBV28 and TRBJ2-3, the CDR3 gives the full variable domain: DVKVTQSSRYLVKRTGEKVFLECVQDMDHENMFWYRQDPGLGLRLIYFSYDVKMKEKGDIPEGYSVSREKKERFSLILESASTNQTSMYLCATDSGRAVPDTQYFGPGTRLTVL.

The CDR3, as DNA: TGTGCCAGTAGTTGGCCGAATCAGCCCCAGCATTTT. Translation: CASSWPNQPQHF. This chain joins TRBV19 and TRBJ1-5; no clear D. V was trimmed by 5 bases and J by 4 bases, leaving 6 bases between them. Germline values: CDR1 LNHDA, CDR2 SQIVND (reference sequence). The CDR3 covers 12 residues.

The chain joins TRBV18 to TRBJ2-3, with 8 bases aligning to TRBD1. The V segment lost 4 bases and the J segment 7 bases; nucleotides outside the gene matches: 22. The CDR3 consists of 19 residues. Germline CDR1 and CDR2: KGHSH and LQKENI. CDR3 sequence: CASSQQPHPTRDRQYTQYF. CDR3 sequence (DNA): TGTGCCAGCTCACAACAACCACACCCCACACGGGACAGGCAATATACGCAGTATTTT. Full variable domain (remainder filled in from reference TRBV18 and TRBJ2-3): NAGVMQNPRHLVRRRGQEARLRCSPMKGHSHVYWYRQLPEEGLKFMVYLQKENIIDESGMPKERFSAEFPKEGPSILRIQQVVRGDSAAYFCASSQQPHPTRDRQYTQYFGPGTRLTVL.

This chain uses TRBV6-5 with TRBJ1-6, with 8 positions matching TRBD1. The J segment lost 2 bases and the V segment lost 11 bases, leaving 8 bases of the junction unmatched. Germline CDR1 reads MNHEY; CDR2 reads SVGAGI. This CDR3 has 15 residues. The DNA for the CDR3 is TGTGCCTCCCTGCCGGGACAGGCCTATAATTCACCCCTCCACTTT. This gives the protein CASLPGQAYNSPLHF.

The chain combines TRBV7-9 with TRBJ1-4; tentatively, D is TRBD1 (6 bases). V was shortened by 5 bases and J by 8 bases, with 21 bases between the two germline ends. The CDR3 runs to 16 residues. Germline CDR1 is SEHNR and CDR2 is FQNEAQ (reference sequence). The CDR3 loop reads CASSVGQPGLREKLFF. CDR3 nucleotide sequence: TGTGCCAGCAGCGTAGGACAGCCGGGCCTACGGGAAAAACTGTTTTTT. The entire variable domain, with the rest obtained from reference TRBV7-9 and TRBJ1-4, is as follows: DTGVSQNPRHKITKRGQNVTFRCDPISEHNRLYWYRQTLGQGPEFLTYFQNEAQLEKSRLLSDRFSAERPKGSFSTLEIQRTEQGDSAMYLCASSVGQPGLREKLFFGSGTQLSVL.

This chain joins TRBV30 and TRBJ1-5; possible D gene TRBD1, 6 bases. CDR1 GTSNPN and CDR2 SVGIG come from the germline V gene (reference sequence). The CDR3 is 14 amino acids. Trimming shortened V by 0 bases and J by 7 bases, and 13 bases separated the two germline ends. This CDR3 is CAWSVGGPSQPQHF. CDR3 sequence (DNA): TGTGCCTGGAGTGTAGGGGGTCCCAGCCAGCCCCAGCATTTT.

The V and J genes are TRBV2 and TRBJ1-2; D might be TRBD1 (6 bases). V was clipped by 6 bases and J by 4 bases, with 15 bases between them. CDR3 size: 14 residues. CDR1 SNHLY and CDR2 FYNNEI come from the germline V gene. The CDR3 loop is CASRDPGQIYGYTF. For the CDR3, the DNA is TGTGCCAGCAGGGACCCAGGACAGATCTATGGCTACACCTTC.

The rearrangement uses TRBV27 and TRBJ1-1; no clear D. The CDR3 runs to 13 residues. The germline CDR1 and CDR2 sequences are MNHEY and SMNVEV (reference sequence). V shed 6 bases and J shed 7 bases, with 15 bases lying between them. Written as DNA, the CDR3 is TGTGCCAGCAGCGCACACGACAAGCTTGAAGCTTTCTTT. This codes for CASSAHDKLEAFF.

CDR3 nucleotide sequence: TGTGCCACCAGTCCCTCAGGGGGCGGTATCAATGAGCAGTTCTTC. It specifies CATSPSGGGINEQFF. The gene calls are TRBV24-1 and TRBJ2-1, with 8 bases aligning to TRBD1. The germline V gene encodes CDR1 KGHDR and CDR2 SFDVKD. This CDR3 region has 15 residues. Trimming cost V 6 bases and J 6 bases; bases outside gene matches: 9.

The genes are TRBV28 and TRBJ1-6, with 7 bases that match TRBD1. Germline V gene data show CDR1 as MDHEN and CDR2 as SYDVKM. The CDR3 has 15 residues. J gave up 5 bases and V 3 bases, and 4 bases lay outside the gene matches. CDR3 DNA: TGTGCCAGCAGTTTCCCCGGGACAGATAATTCACCCCTCCACTTT. Its translation: CASSFPGTDNSPLHF.

The gene calls are TRBV2 and TRBJ1-2; a possible D gene is TRBD1 (6 bases). Germline CDR1 and CDR2: SNHLY and FYNNEI. The CDR3 is 14 residues long. V was shortened by 8 bases and J by 4 bases, with 17 bases between the two germline ends. The CDR3 reads CASLRGFGAYGYTF. CDR3 nucleotides: TGTGCCAGCCTGAGGGGGTTCGGGGCCTATGGCTACACCTTC.

The gene calls are TRBV18 and TRBJ1-5, with 7 nucleotides matching TRBD1. The CDR3 is 15 amino acids. Looked up from germline, CDR1 is KGHSH and CDR2 is LQKENI. Trimming took 6 bases from V and 7 from J; bases not matched to a gene: 12. CDR3 nucleotide sequence: TGTGCCAGCTCGATGGGACAGTCGGGCGACCAGCCCCAGCATTTT. It is translated as CASSMGQSGDQPQHF.

This clone came up once. The gene calls are TRBV28 and TRBJ1-2; 7 nucleotides match TRBD1. The CDR3 has 15 amino acids. CDR1 is MDHEN, CDR2 SYDVKM, per germline. V shed 6 bases, J shed 4 bases, and the junction held 11 bases outside the gene matches. As DNA, the CDR3 is TGTGCCAGCAGCCCAGGGGGAGGTCCCCCCTATGGCTACACCTTC. Its translation is CASSPGGGPPYGYTF.

This clone was seen more than once but under ten times. The chain links TRBV27 to TRBJ1-1; TRBD1 matches at 8 bases. Per the germline V gene, CDR1 is MNHEY and CDR2 is SMNVEV (reference sequence). The CDR3 is 15 amino acids. Losses at the gene ends were 5 bases for V and 6 bases for J; bases not matched to a gene: 11. The CDR3 bases are TGTGCCAGCAGTCCCCAGGGGGCGAAGGTCGCTGAAGCTTTCTTT. As protein: CASSPQGAKVAEAFF.

V and J are TRBV28 and TRBJ1-2; D unresolved. CDR3 length equals 12 residues. Deletions cut 7 bases from V and 2 bases from J, with 8 bases between. From germline, CDR1 is MDHEN and CDR2 SYDVKM. CDR3: CASTRRNYGYTF. In DNA, the CDR3 is TGTGCCAGCACGCGCCGAAACTATGGCTACACCTTC.

This chain connects TRBV11-3 to TRBJ1-2; D is unclear. CDR1 and CDR2 from the germline V gene are SGHNT and YENEEA. The CDR3 totals 14 residues. With 1 base removed from V and 6 bases from J, the gap between germline ends came to 12 bases. For the CDR3, the DNA is TGTGCCAGCAGCTTAGGGAGGGAGGACCATGGCTACACCTTC. It specifies CASSLGREDHGYTF.

The chain uses TRBV3-1 (or the pseudogene TRBV3-2) and TRBJ2-2, with TRBD1 as a possible D gene (5 bases). Germline assignment: CDR1 LGHDT and CDR2 YNNKEL (reference sequence). The CDR3 totals 15 residues. The V and J ends lost 4 bases and 6 bases respectively, with 15 bases between them. The CDR3 loop is CASSLPQGVAGELFF. CDR3 sequence (DNA): TGTGCCAGCAGCCTCCCTCAGGGTGTTGCCGGGGAGCTGTTTTTT.

V gene TRBV5-6 combines with J gene TRBJ2-4; a possible D gene is TRBD2 (7 bases). CDR1 is SGHDT, CDR2 YYEEEE, per germline. The CDR3 is made up of 18 amino acids. V gave up 4 bases and J gave up 9 bases, with 29 bases separating them. CDR3 sequence reads: CASSPNSLGGAVGRIQYF. CDR3 DNA sequence: TGTGCCAGCAGCCCAAACAGTCTGGGGGGGGCCGTCGGGCGCATTCAGTACTTC.

This sequence joins TRBV28 and TRBJ2-2, with D perhaps TRBD1 (5 bases). The CDR3 totals 14 residues. Germline CDR1 reads MDHEN; CDR2 reads SYDVKM. The V and J ends lost 6 bases and 4 bases respectively, with 12 bases between them. The CDR3 region has the DNA TGTGCCAGCAGGGGGTGGGGCGGCACCGGGGAGCTGTTTTTT. Translating it yields CASRGWGGTGELFF.